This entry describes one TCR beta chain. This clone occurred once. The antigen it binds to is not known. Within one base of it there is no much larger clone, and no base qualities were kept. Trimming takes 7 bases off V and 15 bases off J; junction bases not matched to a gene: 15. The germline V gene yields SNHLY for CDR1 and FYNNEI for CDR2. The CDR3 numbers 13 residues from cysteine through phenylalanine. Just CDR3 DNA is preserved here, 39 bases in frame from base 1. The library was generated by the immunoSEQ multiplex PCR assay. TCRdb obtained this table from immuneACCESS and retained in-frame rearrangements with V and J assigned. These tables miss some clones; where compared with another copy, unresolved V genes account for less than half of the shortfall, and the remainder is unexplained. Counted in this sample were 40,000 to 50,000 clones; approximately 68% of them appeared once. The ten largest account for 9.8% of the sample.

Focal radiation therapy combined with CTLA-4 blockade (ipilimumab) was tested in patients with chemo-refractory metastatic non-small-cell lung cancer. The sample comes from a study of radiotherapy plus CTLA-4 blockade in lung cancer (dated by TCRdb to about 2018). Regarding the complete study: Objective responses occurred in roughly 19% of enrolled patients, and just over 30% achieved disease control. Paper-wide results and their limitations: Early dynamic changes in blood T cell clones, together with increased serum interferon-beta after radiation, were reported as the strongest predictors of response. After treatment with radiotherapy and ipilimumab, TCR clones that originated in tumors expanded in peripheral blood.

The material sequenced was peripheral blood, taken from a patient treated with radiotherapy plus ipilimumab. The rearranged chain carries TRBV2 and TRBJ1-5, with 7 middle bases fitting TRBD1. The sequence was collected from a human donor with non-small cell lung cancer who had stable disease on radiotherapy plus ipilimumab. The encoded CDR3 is CASKGSQQGLGHF. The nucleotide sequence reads TGTGCCAGCAAAGGGAGTCAACAGGGGTTAGGGCATTTT.